These T cell receptor beta chains were read from a single sample in a study of blood T cell repertoires in COVID-19. Sequencing used immunoSEQ multiplex PCR; TCRdb keeps in-frame clones, though not all of them. The table lists 220,000 or so clones, about 82% of them singletons, with roughly 1.9% in the top ten. The sample comprised PBMCs or T cells enriched from blood (not recorded which). These TCRs come from a woman between 45 and 60 years old who had recovered from COVID-19. The CDR3 runs from the conserved cysteine through the conserved F or W. The D gene is left open where the match is weak. The size of a clone is reported for some rows only, either as once, few or many, or as a class for expanded clones.

size	D	V	J	DNA	CDR3
.	TRBD1	TRBV6-5	TRBJ1-1	TGTGCCAGCAGTCCGGGACAGCTGAACACTGAAGCTTTCTTT	CASSPGQLNTEAFF
.	.	TRBV4-1	TRBJ2-1	TGCGCCAGCAGCCAAGGACAGGCCTCCTACAATGAGCAGTTCTTC	CASSQGQASYNEQFF
.	TRBD2	TRBV9	TRBJ2-3	TGTGCCAGCAGCACTAGCGGGGCTAGCACAGATACGCAGTATTTT	CASSTSGASTDTQYF
.	.	TRBV12-3/TRBV12-4	TRBJ1-5	TGTGCCAGCAGTTTCGGACAGCATCAGCCCCAGCATTTT	CASSFGQHQPQHF
.	.	TRBV19	TRBJ1-3	TGTGCCAGTAGTATCAGACTGACCTCTGGAAACACCATATATTTT	CASSIRLTSGNTIYF
.	TRBD2	TRBV19	TRBJ2-1	TGTGCCAGTAGTATAGGGACTAGCGGGAACCTCTACAATGAGCAGTTCTTC	CASSIGTSGNLYNEQFF
.	.	TRBV11-2	TRBJ2-7	TGTGCCAGCAGCTTCGCCGGGACTCCGGAGCAGTACTTC	CASSFAGTPEQYF
.	.	TRBV3-1/TRBV3-2	TRBJ2-7	TGTGCCAGCACCTCAAGGCGGGCAGGGGACGAGCAGTACTTC	CASTSRRAGDEQYF
.	TRBD2	TRBV28	TRBJ2-7	TGTGCCAGCAGTATCCCCGGGACTAGTGTGTCATACGAGCAGTACTTC	CASSIPGTSVSYEQYF
.	.	TRBV6-5	TRBJ1-5	TGTGCCAGCTTGGGATCGCTGGGGGGGAATCAGCCCCAGCATTTT	CASLGSLGGNQPQHF
.	.	TRBV4-3	TRBJ1-3	TGCGCCAGCAGCCCTCAGATCTCTGGAAACACCATATATTTT	CASSPQISGNTIYF
.	.	TRBV7-9	TRBJ1-5	TGTGCCAGCAGCGGGGGCGGGGGAGGCAATCAGCCCCAGCATTTT	CASSGGGGGNQPQHF
.	.	TRBV18	TRBJ2-7	TGTGCCAGCTCAGGTGGCAGCTCCTACGAGCAGTACTTC	CASSGGSSYEQYF
.	.	TRBV6-5	TRBJ1-5	TGTGCCACCCAGGATGGCAATCAGCCCCAGCATTTT	CATQDGNQPQHF
.	.	TRBV5-1	TRBJ2-7	TGCACCAGCAGCTGGGACTTCTACGAGCAGTACTTC	CTSSWDFYEQYF
.	TRBD1	TRBV27	TRBJ2-3	TGTGCCAGCAGTTCGATAGACAGGGGTTTGGATACGCAGTATTTT	CASSSIDRGLDTQYF
few	.	TRBV7-8	TRBJ2-2	TGTGCCAGCAGCTTAGGCAGAGGCGGATGGAACACCGGGGAGCTGTTTTTT	CASSLGRGGWNTGELFF
.	.	TRBV28	TRBJ2-2	TGTGCCAGCAGTTTATTGGGTGGGCCTCGTAAGAACACCGGGGAGCTGTTTTTT	CASSLLGGPRKNTGELFF